This paragraph covers one T cell receptor (beta chain) sequence. What it binds is unknown. This specimen comes from a study of CD8 T cells in ankylosing spondylitis. Libraries of TCR beta came from quantitative 5'-RACE with molecular barcodes. TCRdb re-derived calls from the 5' RACE reads in MiXCR, one entry per CDR3 protein. The repertoire consists of 150,000 to 200,000 distinct CDR3 sequences, with around 13% occurring once and the leading ten covering roughly 11%. General observations from the study: Disease-associated clones were reportedly significantly overrepresented in matched ankylosing spondylitis synovial fluid. Some motif variants were previously reported in reactive arthritis synovial fluid and blood.

Sequencing was performed on blood, either unsorted or a sorted T cell fraction (not recorded which). The receptor's source is a female donor with ankylosing spondylitis or in good health (not recorded which).

CDR3 bases: TGTGCCAGCAGCCAGGGACTAGCGGGAGGAAACATTCAGTACTTC. This sequence encodes CASSQGLAGGNIQYF. The gene calls are TRBV7-6 and TRBJ2-4, with 15 bases matching TRBD2. Germline V gene lookup returns CDR1 SGHVS and CDR2 FNYEAQ. The CDR3 spans 15 residues. The J segment lost 6 bases and the V segment lost 5 bases, leaving 2 bases of the junction unmatched.